The entry that follows covers one TCR beta chain sequence. Its antigen is still unknown. With 60 Vbeta and 13 Jbeta primers, the PCR was carried out. TCRdb's table, derived via immunoSEQ multiplex PCR, lists solely in-frame clones and lacks some. The table has approximately 140,000 clones, approximately 80% seen once. V lost 4 bases to trimming and J lost 8 bases, with 8 bases between them. Germline CDR1 and CDR2: SQVTM and ANQGSEA. This CDR3 has 11 amino acids. The data were taken from a study of cytomegalovirus exposure and HLA in healthy donors. Study-wide results and limits: Analysis was carried out at a later point, and it linked a missense DCLRE1C variant to TCR beta V- and J-gene trimming.

The sequencing input was PBMCs. The chain recombines TRBV29-1 with TRBJ1-4; D ambiguous. The receptor's source is a man aged 40-50 years in good health and CMV-seropositive. The CDR3 region is CSVVSGEKLFF. CDR3 coding DNA: TGCAGCGTTGTGTCGGGGGAAAAACTGTTTTTT. Combining the CDR3 with reference TRBV29-1 and TRBJ1-4 gives the whole variable domain SAVISQKPSRDICQRGTSLTIQCQVDSQVTMMFWYRQQPGQSLTLIATANQGSEATYESGFVIDKFPISRPNLTFSTLTVSNMSPEDSSIYLCSVVSGEKLFFGSGTQLSVL.